This T cell receptor beta chain appears in the sequencing data of a study of blood T cell repertoires in COVID-19. Study background: Whether acute or convalescent, the COVID-19 samples came from the United States, Italy and Spain. From T cells, B-cell-depleted T cells, or PBMCs came the material, which was cDNA or gDNA.

This CDR3 is 13 amino acids long. Germline-derived CDR1 and CDR2 are SGHDN and FVKESK. V lost 10 bases to trimming and J lost 6 bases, with 17 bases between them. Per the study methods: Scientists estimated how many nucleated cells there were by amplifying reference gene primers. Generated by immunoSEQ multiplex PCR, the TCRdb table keeps only in-frame clones and is missing some. V and J calls and clone size are given by that table; D and trimming were obtained from the DNA. Here the sample spans 170,000 or so clones, about 86% being singletons. The TCR comes from a man in his fifties or sixties with active or convalescent COVID-19. Sequenced: peripheral blood. The chain couples TRBV14 to TRBJ2-3; TRBD1 is a possible D gene (6 bases). CDR3 protein: CATTRDTWDTQYF. In nucleotides, the CDR3 is TGTGCCACCACAAGGGACACATGGGATACGCAGTATTTT. Full variable domain (outside the CDR3, taken from reference TRBV14 and TRBJ2-3): EAGVTQFPSHSVIEKGQTVTLRCDPISGHDNLYWYRRVMGKEIKFLLHFVKESKQDESGMPNNRFLAERTGGTYSTLKVQPAELEDSGVYFCATTRDTWDTQYFGPGTRLTVL.